Below, 27 T cell receptor beta chains from the same sample are listed, as sequenced in a study of spatial heterogeneity in lung cancer. Time point given: blood at routine non-recurrence follow-up after resection. Via MiXCR, TCRdb re-called the 5' RACE reads, giving one row per CDR3 protein. The repertoire holds approximately 70,000 distinct CDR3 sequences, 7.5% to 10% seen once, with around 1.9% in the top ten. The material sequenced was PBMCs, taken at follow-up. The source is a female donor with early-stage non-small cell lung cancer.

The chain links TRBV11-2 to TRBJ2-1; D is possibly TRBD1 or TRBD2 (5 bases each). The CDR3 spans 12 residues. V shed 2 bases and J shed 8 bases, with 7 bases lying between them. Per germline, CDR1 SGHAT and CDR2 FQNNGV. CDR3 region: CASSLLGDEQFF. The CDR3 DNA is TGTGCCAGCAGCTTATTGGGGGATGAGCAGTTCTTC.

This clonotype was picked up many times. This sequence joins TRBV7-3 and TRBJ2-3, with 11 bases aligning to TRBD2. Trimming at V came to 5 bases and at J to 5 bases, leaving 12 bases not matched to a gene. The CDR3 consists of 17 residues. Germline V CDR1 and CDR2: SGHTA, FQGTGA. The CDR3 DNA sequence: TGTGCCAGCAGCCTAAGGGATAGCGGGAGGGCCTTAGATACGCAGTATTTT. Amino acids: CASSLRDSGRALDTQYF.

In this sample, this clonotype turned up many times. The J gene is TRBJ2-1, the V gene TRBV20-1; D may match TRBD1 or TRBD2 (6 bases each). Germline V gene lookup returns CDR1 DFQATT and CDR2 SNEGSKA (reference sequence). V lost 2 bases to trimming and J lost 7 bases, with 12 bases between them. The CDR3 is made up of 13 amino acids. CDR3 in amino acids: CSARRGLNNEQFF. The CDR3 region has the DNA TGCAGTGCTAGACGGGGGCTAAATAATGAGCAGTTCTTC.

This clonotype was seen many times. V is TRBV19 and J is TRBJ2-3, with TRBD2 matching over 10 bases. The trim removed 5 bases at V and 6 bases at J, leaving 5 bases unmatched. CDR1 and CDR2 from the germline V gene are LNHDA and SQIVND (reference sequence). The length of the CDR3 is 14 residues. The DNA for the CDR3 is TGTGCCAGTAGTCTAGCGGGAGTGGCTGATACGCAGTATTTT. It encodes CASSLAGVADTQYF.

In this sample, this clonotype turned up many times. CDR3 in amino acids: CAINRLRGETQYF. In DNA form, the CDR3 reads TGTGCCATCAATCGTTTAAGAGGAGAGACCCAGTACTTC. The chain couples TRBV10-3 to TRBJ2-5, with unresolved D. The V end lost 7 bases, the J end lost 4 bases, and 13 bases lay between the germline ends. The germline V gene has CDR1 ENHRY and CDR2 SYGVKD. The CDR3 totals 13 residues.

This clonotype was counted many times. This chain uses TRBV6-5 with TRBJ2-7; 7 positions agree with TRBD1. The J segment lost 0 bases and the V segment lost 5 bases, leaving 13 bases of the junction unmatched. The CDR3 has 17 amino acids. The germline CDR1 and CDR2 sequences are MNHEY and SVGAGI. The CDR3 spells CASSGRQGRFYSYEQYF. CDR3 coding DNA: TGTGCCAGCAGTGGTCGACAGGGCAGGTTTTACTCCTACGAGCAGTACTTC.

Many counts were recorded for this clonotype. This chain connects TRBV4-1 to TRBJ2-5; unclear D gene. With 0 bases removed from V and 3 bases from J, the gap between germline ends came to 17 bases. The CDR3 loop spans 17 amino acids. From germline, CDR1 is MGHRA and CDR2 YSYEKL. The CDR3 bases are TGCGCCAGCAGCCAAGATCCAGTTCCAGCCCAAGAAGAGACCCAGTACTTC. Protein sequence: CASSQDPVPAQEETQYF.

This clonotype was found many times. The chain joins TRBV5-1 to TRBJ2-7; 8 bases map to TRBD1. Germline CDR1 and CDR2: SGHRS and YFSETQ. Germline trimming cut 3 bases from V and 6 bases from J; bases unmatched to any gene: 14. CDR3 length equals 16 residues. The CDR3 sequence is CASSSTPGTGEGEQYF. The CDR3 DNA reads as TGCGCCAGCAGCTCCACGCCCGGGACAGGTGAGGGCGAGCAGTACTTC.

This clonotype was observed many times. This CDR3 is CASSKYVGSSSYNEQFF. CDR3 bases: TGTGCCAGCAGCAAATACGTGGGTTCGTCTTCCTACAATGAGCAGTTCTTC. V and J are TRBV5-4 and TRBJ2-1; unclear D gene. The CDR3 sequence is 17 residues long. Trimming took 4 bases from V and 1 from J, leaving 18 bases between them. Per germline, CDR1 SGHNT and CDR2 YYREEE (reference sequence).

This clonotype was recorded at least ten times. The chain employs TRBV2 and TRBJ2-1; D is possibly TRBD1 (5 bases). The germline CDR1 and CDR2 sequences are SNHLY and FYNNEI. V was clipped by 1 base and J by 14 bases, with 12 bases between them. The CDR3 length is 12 residues. The CDR3 DNA reads as TGTGCCAGCAGTGAAGTGGCTCCCAGGGAGTTCTTC. Its protein is CASSEVAPREFF.

This clonotype was counted many times. V and J are TRBV6-1 and TRBJ1-5, with a weak D call TRBD1 (5 bases). The CDR3 extends over 16 amino acids. The V gene's germline CDR1 is MNHNS and CDR2 SASEGT. Between the trimmed V and J ends, which lost 10 bases and 4 bases, there was a span of 23 bases. CDR3 loop: CATPSSSGTENQPQHF. CDR3 sequence (DNA): TGTGCCACCCCGTCTTCTTCGGGGACTGAGAATCAGCCCCAGCATTTT.

This clonotype has a count of ten or more. This chain uses TRBV7-9 with TRBJ1-1; TRBD1 might be the D (6 bases). The ends were cut back, 7 bases at V and 11 bases at J, with 14 bases in the middle. The CDR3 has 11 amino acids. Germline CDR1 and CDR2: SEHNR and FQNEAQ (reference sequence). The CDR3 nucleotides are TGTGCCAGCATCCAGGGGAACGGCGCTTTCTTT. It encodes CASIQGNGAFF.

This clonotype was counted at least ten times. The chain uses TRBV28 and TRBJ2-3; TRBD2 matches 7 bases. The CDR3 spans 15 residues. Germline CDR1 MDHEN, CDR2 SYDVKM. Trimming removed 5 bases from V and 5 bases from J; junction bases left unmatched: 10. The CDR3: CASSDSGSGGDTQYF. CDR3 bases: TGTGCCAGCAGTGATAGCGGGTCCGGGGGAGATACGCAGTATTTT.

This clonotype has a handful of counts. The V and J genes are TRBV20-1 and TRBJ2-4; no clear D gene. This CDR3 region has 15 residues. Germline V gene lookup returns CDR1 DFQATT and CDR2 SNEGSKA (reference sequence). V dropped 5 bases and J dropped 4 bases, with 18 bases sitting between them. DNA of the CDR3: TGCAGTGCTGGAAGACTCTCCCTATTAAAAAACATTCAGTACTTC. It translates to CSAGRLSLLKNIQYF.

The chain has TRBV2 and TRBJ2-1, with 10 bases lining up with TRBD2. The CDR3 spans 16 residues. V was clipped by 5 bases and J by 8 bases; unmatched bases: 12. The germline CDR1 and CDR2 sequences are SNHLY and FYNNEI. Here the CDR3 reads CASSYQGSGRAHEQFF. CDR3 nucleotide sequence: TGTGCCAGCAGTTACCAGGGGAGCGGGAGGGCCCATGAGCAGTTCTTC.

This clonotype was counted a few times. The gene calls are TRBV24-1 and TRBJ2-7; D possibly corresponds to TRBD1 (5 bases). The CDR3 contains 18 residues. V lost 3 bases to trimming and J lost 2 bases, with 22 bases between them. Germline lookup yields CDR1 KGHDR and CDR2 SFDVKD. The CDR3 region is CATSDAVGPAKKTYEQYF. CDR3 in DNA: TGTGCCACCAGTGATGCGGTGGGGCCCGCTAAAAAAACCTACGAGCAGTACTTC.

This clonotype was observed at least ten times. The chain uses TRBV5-1 and TRBJ2-1; D gene ambiguous. This CDR3 spans 14 amino acids. In germline, CDR1 is SGHRS, CDR2 YFSETQ. V lost 2 bases, J lost 5 bases, and 11 bases lay in between. CDR3 in amino acids: CASSFGPNDNEQFF. The CDR3 DNA reads as TGCGCCAGCAGCTTCGGACCCAACGACAATGAGCAGTTCTTC.

This clonotype was detected only a few times. The chain combines TRBV20-1 with TRBJ2-5; 10 positions match TRBD2. The CDR3 sequence is 16 residues long. The V gene end was trimmed by 2 bases and the J gene end by 0 bases; junction bases not matched to a gene: 6. The germline CDR1 and CDR2 sequences are DFQATT and SNEGSKA (reference sequence). CDR3 nucleotides: TGCAGTGCTAGAAATAGCGGGAGGACGTACCAAGAGACCCAGTACTTC. This sequence encodes CSARNSGRTYQETQYF.

The chain combines TRBV5-4 with TRBJ2-1, with TRBD2 identical over 8 bases. CDR3 size: 13 residues. Germline V gene sequence: CDR1 SGHNT, CDR2 YYREEE (reference sequence). With 1 base clipped from V and 9 bases from J, the junction kept 3 bases outside the gene matches. The CDR3 region is CASSLREGFEQFF. CDR3 nucleotides: TGTGCCAGCAGCTTGCGGGAGGGGTTTGAGCAGTTCTTC.

J is TRBJ1-2 and V is TRBV28; 8 bases line up with TRBD1. The CDR3 sequence is 15 residues long. Trimming at V came to 4 bases and at J to 6 bases, leaving 10 bases not matched to a gene. Germline V gene data show CDR1 as MDHEN and CDR2 as SYDVKM. The CDR3 sequence is CASSSNGQGGNGYTF. CDR3 DNA: TGTGCCAGCAGTTCCAACGGACAGGGTGGAAATGGCTACACCTTC.

Ten or more counts support this clonotype. The V gene is TRBV11-3, the J gene TRBJ2-2; D is undetermined. The germline V gene encodes CDR1 SGHNT and CDR2 YENEEA. The V and J ends lost 5 bases and 6 bases respectively, with 10 bases between them. The CDR3 loop spans 13 amino acids. CDR3 loop: CASSRRLAGELFF. The CDR3 DNA reads TGTGCCAGCAGCCGACGTCTGGCCGGGGAGCTGTTTTTT.

This clonotype appeared many times. The chain couples TRBV3-1 to TRBJ2-7, with D hard to call. Germline V gives CDR1 LGHDT, CDR2 YNNKEL (reference sequence). Trimming pared 0 bases from V and 2 bases from J, leaving 8 bases between. The CDR3 has 14 amino acids. This CDR3 reads CASSQEVGPYEQYF. CDR3 DNA sequence: TGTGCCAGCAGCCAAGAGGTCGGCCCCTACGAGCAGTACTTC.

This clonotype occurred many times. V gene TRBV5-1 combines with J gene TRBJ2-5; D may correspond to TRBD1 or TRBD2 (5 bases each). The V gene's germline CDR1 is SGHRS and CDR2 YFSETQ. Between the trimmed V and J ends, which lost 6 bases and 2 bases, there was a span of 11 bases. CDR3 length equals 13 residues. The CDR3: CASNLGEQETQYF. The CDR3 DNA reads as TGCGCCAGCAATCTGGGGGAACAAGAGACCCAGTACTTC.

This clonotype was seen many times. The chain is built from TRBV10-3 and TRBJ2-2; 7 nucleotides align to TRBD1. The V and J ends lost 8 bases and 1 base, in that order; junction bases with no gene match: 4. This CDR3 region has 14 residues. CDR1 is ENHRY, CDR2 SYGVKD, per germline. The CDR3 loop reads CAIGQDLNTGELFF. The CDR3, as DNA: TGTGCCATCGGACAGGACCTGAACACCGGGGAGCTGTTTTTT.

The chain links TRBV5-5 to TRBJ2-3; D call uncertain. V was shortened by 0 bases and J by 6 bases, with 5 bases between the two germline ends. Germline V gene sequence: CDR1 SGHKS, CDR2 YYEKEE (reference sequence). The CDR3 is made up of 12 amino acids. The CDR3 region is CASSLDWDTQYF. The CDR3 DNA follows: TGTGCCAGCAGCTTGGATTGGGATACGCAGTATTTT.

This clonotype has a count of ten or more. As DNA, the CDR3 is TGCGCCAGCAGCCGCGACAGGGCCACGGATCAGCCCCAGCATTTT. It is translated as CASSRDRATDQPQHF. J is TRBJ1-5 and V is TRBV5-1, with 7 positions matching TRBD1. V trimming: 4 bases; J trimming: 5 bases; junction bases outside the gene matches: 9. The CDR3 spans 15 residues. CDR1 and CDR2 (germline): SGHRS, YFSETQ.

This chain links TRBV7-3 with TRBJ2-3; TRBD1 or TRBD2 may be the D gene (6 bases each). V dropped 2 bases and J dropped 3 bases, with 15 bases sitting between them. The CDR3 sequence is 16 residues long. Germline-derived CDR1 and CDR2 are SGHTA and FQGTGA. The CDR3 sequence is CASSLRGTTATDTQYF. DNA for the CDR3: TGTGCCAGCAGCTTACGGGGGACAACCGCAACAGATACGCAGTATTTT.